This T cell receptor (beta chain) was obtained from a study of OX40 agonist ivuxolimab in advanced cancers. Whole-study context: Three patients, one with hepatocellular carcinoma and two with cutaneous melanoma, responded partially. Study-level results: Relative to CD4+, CD8+ T cells held more expanded clones on average. In the expanded peripheral T cells, antigen specificity was never determined.

Generated by immunoSEQ multiplex PCR, the TCRdb table keeps only in-frame clones and is missing some. This table holds tens of thousands of clones, roughly 92% found once. CDR1 is SGHNT, CDR2 YENEEA, per germline. This CDR3 is 14 amino acids long. V lost 7 bases and J lost 0, with 10 bases in between. Peripheral blood came from all dose cohorts at three timepoints. With respect to this clone: Its specificity is unknown.

The sequence was obtained from an adult with an advanced solid tumor such as melanoma, head and neck, liver or kidney cancer. The starting material was CD4+ or CD8+ T cells sorted from blood, obtained in a trial of the OX40 agonist ivuxolimab. The chain recombines TRBV11-3 with TRBJ2-1; unclear D gene. The CDR3 DNA follows: TGTGCCAGCACCCCGATGAGCTCCTACAATGAGCAGTTCTTC. It encodes CASTPMSSYNEQFF.